The present entry profiles one T cell receptor beta chain with its context. Its antigen is not known. Having surgery to correct congenital heart defects, healthy Finnish infants acted as the donors. An approximately 0.45-1 mL peripheral blood aliquot was taken intraoperatively from four of eight donors. Blood DNA came from all available leukocytes, not a fixed cell number. The data stem from a study of human thymus T cells. CDR1 is MNHEY, CDR2 SMNVEV, per germline (reference sequence). With 5 bases removed from V and 5 bases from J, the gap between germline ends came to 18 bases. This CDR3 contains 15 residues. Method: immunoSEQ multiplex PCR; TCRdb's copy keeps in-frame clones and lacks some. Of roughly 54,000 clones in the sample, 85% to 95% are singletons; the top ten hold roughly 5.6%. Findings and caveats of the study: Within thymic and blood repertoires, V and J gene usage appeared to be biased.

This sequence joins TRBV27 and TRBJ1-1, with D tentatively TRBD1 (5 bases). The specimen was blood. The TCR sequence derives from a boy younger than two with a congenital heart defect but otherwise immunologically healthy. CDR3 coding DNA: TGTGCCAGCAGTGTATATAGCGGGGGGTCGACTGAAGCTTTCTTT. The encoded protein is CASSVYSGGSTEAFF.